Below, one T cell receptor (beta chain) is given with its context. CDR1 and CDR2 from the germline V gene are SGHTA and FQGTGA. The CDR3 spans 13 residues. The data originate from a study of T cells expressing NK-cell markers. TCRdb reworked the 5' RACE reads into one entry per CDR3 protein, no DNA. The sample table includes some 500,000 distinct CDR3 sequences. This clonotype was sampled from a woman in her fifties or sixties in good health. The chain uses TRBV7-3 and TRBJ2-1. The sample comprised blood T cells: a sorted CD56 or NKG2C T cell subset, CD4+ or CD8+ T cells, or bulk PBMC T cells (not recorded which). This CDR3 is CASSSTRDNEQFF.